The 9 T cell receptor beta chains below all came from one sample that was sequenced in a study of monozygotic twins with inflammatory bowel disease. TCRdb reprocessed the 5' RACE reads and stores each CDR3 protein as one record, lacking DNA. Recorded for this sample: over 150,000 distinct CDR3 sequences. Sequenced input: blood. These receptors came from a human donor with ulcerative colitis or Crohn's disease, or a healthy co-twin of an affected twin (not recorded which).

V is TRBV28 and J is TRBJ1-1; TCRdb proposes TRBD1, but this gene call is untestable without DNA. Germline CDR1 is MDHEN and CDR2 is SYDVKM. This CDR3 has 16 residues. CDR3 loop: CASSSGGAGGASEAFF.

The chain couples TRBV4-3 to TRBJ2-3. Germline CDR1 LGHNA, CDR2 YSLEER. The CDR3 has 17 residues. CDR3: CASSQDRRGWGTDTQYF.

The chain links TRBV15 to TRBJ2-5; the D call of TRBD1 rests on TCRdb alone, since no DNA is present to check it. Germline-derived CDR1 and CDR2 are LNHNV and YYDKDF (reference sequence). The CDR3 runs to 13 residues. CDR3: CATSRAREETQYF.

Here the CDR3 reads CASSQDGVWAKNIQYF. V is TRBV4-1 and J is TRBJ2-4. The CDR3 runs to 16 residues. CDR1 and CDR2 (germline): MGHRA, YSYEKL.

V and J are TRBV12-3 or TRBV12-4 and TRBJ1-3; as DNA is missing, the TRBD1 call by TCRdb cannot be tested. The CDR3 is 14 amino acids. The CDR3 reads CASSSTGSGNTIYF.

CDR3 loop: CAISLAGGPQNIQYF. V is TRBV10-3 and J is TRBJ2-4; the D gene TCRdb calls, TRBD2, cannot be checked with no DNA. Germline V lookup: CDR1 ENHRY, CDR2 SYGVKD. CDR3 length equals 15 residues.

The rearrangement uses TRBV4-3 and TRBJ1-2. The CDR3 loop spans 15 amino acids. Looked up from germline, CDR1 is LGHNA and CDR2 is YSLEER. CDR3 in amino acids: CASSQDLSRDYGYTF.

Here the CDR3 reads CASSLTGLAGVRETQYF. This rearrangement joins TRBV7-3 to TRBJ2-5; as DNA is missing, the TRBD2 call by TCRdb cannot be tested. CDR3 length equals 17 residues. Per the germline V gene, CDR1 is SGHTA and CDR2 is FQGTGA. The full variable domain, rest sourced from reference TRBV7-3 and TRBJ2-5, is GAGVSQTPSNKVTEKGKYVELRCDPISGHTALYWYRQSLGQGPEFLIYFQGTGAADDSGLPNDRFFAVRPEGSVSTLKIQRTERGDSAVYLCASSLTGLAGVRETQYFGPGTRLLVL.

The chain recombines TRBV7-2 with TRBJ1-5. This CDR3 spans 16 amino acids. The V gene's germline CDR1 is SGHTA and CDR2 FQGNSA. The CDR3 here is CASTLAGSREGQPQHF.